This T cell receptor beta chain was retrieved from a study of Graves' ophthalmopathy and Graves' hyperthyroidism. Study-level background: The stable label applied to hyperthyroidism with no ophthalmopathy within 18 months of follow-up. Broader study findings: Blood also carried most expanded thyroid clonotypes exceeding 0.001 frequency.

RNA transcripts were the source from which TCR beta CDR3 regions were amplified. Second-round multiplex PCR followed a first-round RT-PCR using HTBI primers. MiXCR was run by TCRdb on the multiplex PCR reads, yielding one entry per CDR3 protein. Found here are about 590,000 distinct CDR3 sequences, 35% to 40% of them singletons; the top ten hold roughly 4%. CDR3 length: 14 residues. The germline CDR1 and CDR2 sequences are SGDLS and YYNGEE. The V segment lost 3 bases and the J segment 4 bases; nucleotides outside the gene matches: 5. The sample holds many counts of this clonotype. The antigen remains unidentified. Certain patients, namely those with other autoimmune diseases, uncontrolled infections, pregnancy or lactation, were excluded.

Sequenced input: peripheral blood or thyroid tissue (not recorded which). This sequence joins TRBV9 and TRBJ2-7; 9 bases are a match to TRBD1. This clonotype was sampled from an adult man with Graves' hyperthyroidism. DNA for the CDR3: TGTGCCAGCAGCGCCGGGACAGGGCTGTACGAGCAGTACTTC. Amino acids: CASSAGTGLYEQYF.